This is a list of T cell receptor beta chains from one sample in a study of beta chain features in type 1 diabetes. Using immunoSEQ multiplex PCR, the repertoire was profiled, and TCRdb retains in-frame clones only, with some absent. The sample consists of over 700,000 clones, around a sixth of them appearing once. The sample taken for sequencing was naive CD4+ T cells from blood. The receptors here all came from a woman aged 18-35 years in good health. CDR3s include the opening cysteine and the closing phenylalanine or tryptophan. A D gene is named only where the DNA matches it firmly. Size tells how often a clone was seen (once, few, many) or the class of an expanded clone, and some rows leave it out.

d_call | j_call | clone_size | v_call | cdr3_aa | cdr3_nt
NA | TRBJ2-4 | few | TRBV5-4 | CASSLVDSANIQYF | TGTGCCAGCAGCTTGGTTGACTCCGCCAACATTCAGTACTTC
TRBD2 | TRBJ2-7 | NA | TRBV5-1 | CASSLQQREVGEQYF | TGCGCCAGCAGCTTGCAGCAGCGGGAGGTGGGGGAGCAGTACTTC
NA | TRBJ1-2 | NA | TRBV28 | CASSTGHYGYTF | TGTGCCAGCAGCACGGGGCACTATGGCTACACCTTC
NA | TRBJ2-5 | NA | TRBV19 | CASSDDRLRWETQYF | TGTGCCAGTAGCGACGACAGGCTACGATGGGAGACCCAGTACTTC
TRBD2 | TRBJ2-3 | few | TRBV7-3 | CASSQGLAGAMADTQYF | TGTGCCAGCAGCCAGGGACTAGCGGGAGCAATGGCAGATACGCAGTATTTT
NA | TRBJ2-3 | NA | TRBV9 | CASSVAFQGGIPDTQYF | TGTGCCAGCAGCGTAGCTTTCCAGGGGGGGATCCCAGATACGCAGTATTTT
NA | TRBJ1-3 | NA | TRBV27 | CASSLRGPFVSGNTIYF | TGTGCCAGCAGTTTAAGGGGTCCTTTTGTCTCTGGAAACACCATATATTTT
TRBD2 | TRBJ2-7 | few | TRBV7-2 | CASRRTSGGTVSYEQYF | TGTGCCAGCAGACGGACTAGCGGGGGCACCGTCTCCTACGAGCAGTACTTC
NA | TRBJ2-2 | NA | TRBV2 | CASCKEGTGELFF | TGTGCCAGCTGCAAGGAAGGGACCGGGGAGCTGTTTTTT
NA | TRBJ1-1 | NA | TRBV20-1 | CSPRGNTEAFF | TGCAGTCCGAGGGGGAACACTGAAGCTTTCTTT
NA | TRBJ1-1 | NA | TRBV5-6 | CASSLVLNTEAFF | TGTGCCAGCAGCTTGGTCCTGAACACTGAAGCTTTCTTT
TRBD1 | TRBJ1-3 | NA | TRBV7-2 | CASKQGDTGNTIYF | TGTGCCAGCAAACAGGGGGACACTGGAAACACCATATATTTT